The T cell receptor (beta chain) described here comes from a study of CD8+CD57+ T cells in acquired aplastic anemia. About the research overall: Sorted CD4+ and CD8+ cells gave a mean 3.2 ug DNA, range 0.2 to 27.4 ug. Overall study findings and caveats: Patients and controls had in common 25 to 30 CD8+ CDR3 sequences. Patients and healthy controls showed no significant CD8+ Simpson's diversity difference.

Profiling of TCR beta VDJ combinations and CDR3 sequences used genomic DNA as template. TCRdb passed the reads through MiXCR, listing each CDR3 protein once. Found here are approximately 150,000 distinct CDR3 sequences, around 50% of them singletons; the top ten hold 1.1%. Individuals selected for sequencing had exhibited CD8+CD57+ cell expansion on flow cytometry. In all patients, the disease was severe acquired aplastic anemia. Germline-derived CDR1 and CDR2 are SGHVS and FNYEAQ. Losses at the gene ends were 0 bases for V and 4 bases for J; bases not matched to a gene: 6. The CDR3 loop spans 16 amino acids. This clonotype was detected ten times or more. Its antigen is not known.

The chain recombines TRBV7-6 with TRBJ2-1, with 7 bases aligning to TRBD1. This receptor was taken from a human donor with aplastic anemia. Sequencing used sorted CD4+, CD8+, or CD8+CD57+ T cells (not recorded which) from PBMCs. This CDR3 reads CASSLAVPGGYNEQFF. The CDR3 DNA reads TGTGCCAGCAGCTTAGCGGTGCCAGGGGGTTACAATGAGCAGTTCTTC. The variable domain in full, with the rest retrieved from reference TRBV7-6 and TRBJ2-1, is GAGVSQSPRYKVTKRGQDVALRCDPISGHVSLYWYRQALGQGPEFLTYFNYEAQQDKSGLPNDRFSAERPEGSISTLTIQRTEQRDSAMYRCASSLAVPGGYNEQFFGPGTRLTVL.